These 2 T cell receptor beta chains were all obtained from the same sample, sequenced in a study of cytomegalovirus exposure and HLA in healthy donors (dated by TCRdb to about 2017). The library was obtained by the immunoSEQ multiplex PCR assay. For the multiplex PCR, a mixture combining 60 forward primers for TCR Vbeta segments and 13 reverse primers for TCR Jbeta segments was used. TCRdb retrieved this table from immuneACCESS and kept in-frame rearrangements only. Not all clones are present; in checked studies, unresolved V genes account for under half, and no reason is known for the remainder. This sample is represented by approximately 120,000 clones; roughly 76% of them were singletons. The top ten hold roughly 13% of the sample. Sequences were obtained from PBMCs. These receptors came from a woman aged 60-75 years in good health and CMV-seropositive.

The rearrangement uses TRBV19 and TRBJ2-5; 9 bases are a match to TRBD1. The J call may be incorrect, as the DNA end agrees better with TRBJ2-7. The CDR3 is made up of 16 amino acids. Germline assignment: CDR1 LNHDA and CDR2 SQIVND (reference sequence). This CDR3 is CASSSNPGQGRDEQYF. The CDR3 nucleotides read TGTGCCAGTAGTTCCAACCCGGGACAGGGAAGGGACGAGCAGTACTTC.

This chain links TRBV19 with TRBJ1-6, with D maybe TRBD1 (5 bases). This CDR3 comprises 15 residues. Trimming removed 3 bases at V and 9 bases at J, with 15 bases between. Germline CDR1 and CDR2: LNHDA and SQIVND (reference sequence). In DNA form, the CDR3 reads TGTGCCAGTAGTATTGACGGGGGGGATGCTTCACCCCTCCACTTT. It yields the protein CASSIDGGDASPLHF.